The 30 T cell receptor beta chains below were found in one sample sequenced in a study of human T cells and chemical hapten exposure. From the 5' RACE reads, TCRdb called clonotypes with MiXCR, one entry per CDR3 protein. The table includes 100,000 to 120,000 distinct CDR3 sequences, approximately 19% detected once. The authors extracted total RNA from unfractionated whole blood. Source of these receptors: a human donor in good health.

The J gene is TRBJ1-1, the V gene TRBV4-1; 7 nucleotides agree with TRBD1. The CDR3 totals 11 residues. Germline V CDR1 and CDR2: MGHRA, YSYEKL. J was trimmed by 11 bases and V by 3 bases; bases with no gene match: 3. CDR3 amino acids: CASSQGDSAFF. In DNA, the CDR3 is TGCGCCAGCAGCCAGGGGGACAGTGCTTTCTTT.

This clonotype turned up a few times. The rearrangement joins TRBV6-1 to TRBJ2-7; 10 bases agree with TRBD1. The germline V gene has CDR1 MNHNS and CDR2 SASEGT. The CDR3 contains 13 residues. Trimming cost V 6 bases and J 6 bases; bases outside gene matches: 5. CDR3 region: CASSGQGVGEQYF. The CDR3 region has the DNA TGTGCCAGCAGCGGACAGGGGGTTGGCGAGCAGTACTTC.

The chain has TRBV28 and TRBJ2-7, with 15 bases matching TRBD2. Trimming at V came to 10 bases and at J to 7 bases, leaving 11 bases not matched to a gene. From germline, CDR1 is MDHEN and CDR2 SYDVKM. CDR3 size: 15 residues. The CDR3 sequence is CATQWRGTSGREQYF. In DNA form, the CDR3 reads TGTGCCACCCAGTGGCGGGGGACTAGCGGGAGGGAGCAGTACTTC.

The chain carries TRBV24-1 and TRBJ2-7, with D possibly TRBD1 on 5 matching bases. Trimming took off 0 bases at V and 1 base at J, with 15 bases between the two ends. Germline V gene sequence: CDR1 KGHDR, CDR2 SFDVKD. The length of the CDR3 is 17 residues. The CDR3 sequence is CATSDLIGGRASYEQYF. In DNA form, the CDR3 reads TGTGCCACCAGTGATTTGATCGGCGGCAGGGCTTCCTACGAGCAGTACTTC.

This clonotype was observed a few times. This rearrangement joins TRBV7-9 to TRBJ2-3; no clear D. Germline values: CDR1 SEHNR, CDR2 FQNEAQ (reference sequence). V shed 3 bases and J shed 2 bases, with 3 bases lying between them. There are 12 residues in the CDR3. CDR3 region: CASSFLTDTQYF. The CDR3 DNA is TGTGCCAGCAGCTTCCTCACAGATACGCAGTATTTT.

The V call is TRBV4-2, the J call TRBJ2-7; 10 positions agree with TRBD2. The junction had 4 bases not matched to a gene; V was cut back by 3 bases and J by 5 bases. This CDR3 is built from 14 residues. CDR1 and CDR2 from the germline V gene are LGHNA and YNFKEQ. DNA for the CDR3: TGTGCCAGCAGCCAGGGACTAGCGCTGGACGAGCAGTACTTC. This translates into CASSQGLALDEQYF.

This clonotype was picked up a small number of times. CDR3 DNA sequence: TGTGCCAGCAGTGGACAGGGTTATCCCTACGAGCAGTACTTC. This codes for CASSGQGYPYEQYF. The rearrangement links TRBV6-1 to TRBJ2-7; the match to TRBD1 covers 7 bases. This CDR3 contains 14 residues. With 4 bases clipped from V and 2 bases from J, the junction kept 5 bases outside the gene matches. Per the germline V gene, CDR1 is MNHNS and CDR2 is SASEGT.

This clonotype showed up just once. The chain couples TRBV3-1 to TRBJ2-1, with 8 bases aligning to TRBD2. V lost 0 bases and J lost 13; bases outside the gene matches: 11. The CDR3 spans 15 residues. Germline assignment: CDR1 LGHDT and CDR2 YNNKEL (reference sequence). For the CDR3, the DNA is TGTGCCAGCAGCCAAGAAGGACTAGCCCTGAGGGTTCAGTTCTTC. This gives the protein CASSQEGLALRVQFF.

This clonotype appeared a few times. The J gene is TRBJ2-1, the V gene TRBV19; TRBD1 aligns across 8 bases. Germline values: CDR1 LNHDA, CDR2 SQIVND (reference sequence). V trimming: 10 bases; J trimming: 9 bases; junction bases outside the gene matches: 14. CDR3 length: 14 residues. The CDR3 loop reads CATSTGASKGEQFF. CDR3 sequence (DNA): TGTGCCACCTCGACAGGGGCATCTAAGGGTGAGCAGTTCTTC.

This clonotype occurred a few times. This CDR3 is CASSQDQGAVGSNQPQHF. The CDR3 region has the DNA TGCGCCAGCAGCCAAGATCAGGGGGCGGTGGGCAGCAATCAGCCCCAGCATTTT. The chain employs TRBV4-1 and TRBJ1-5; 8 bases are a match to TRBD1. The ends lost 0 bases at V and 1 base at J; junction bases unmatched: 8. This CDR3 comprises 18 residues. The germline CDR1 and CDR2 sequences are MGHRA and YSYEKL.

The CDR3 DNA follows: TGCGCCAGCAGCTTGGATAGTCTTTGGCTAGCCAAAAACATTCAGTACTTC. This codes for CASSLDSLWLAKNIQYF. The rearrangement uses TRBV5-1 and TRBJ2-4; D gene unclear. The ends were cut back, 0 bases at V and 0 bases at J, with 13 bases in the middle. Germline loops: CDR1 SGHRS, CDR2 YFSETQ. This CDR3 is built from 17 residues.

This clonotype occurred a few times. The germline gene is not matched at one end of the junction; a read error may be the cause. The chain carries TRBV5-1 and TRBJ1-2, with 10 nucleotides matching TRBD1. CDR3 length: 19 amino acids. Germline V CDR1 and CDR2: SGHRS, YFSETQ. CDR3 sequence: CASSSPSSDRGHGNYGDTF. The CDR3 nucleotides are TGCGCCAGCAGCTCCCCATCTTCCGACAGGGGGCACGGTAACTATGGCGACACCTTC.

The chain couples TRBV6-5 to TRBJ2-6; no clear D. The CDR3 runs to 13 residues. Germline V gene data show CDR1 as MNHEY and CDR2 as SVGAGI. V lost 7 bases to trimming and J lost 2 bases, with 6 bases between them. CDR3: CASTAPGANVLTF. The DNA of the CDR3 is TGTGCCAGCACCGCCCCTGGGGCCAACGTCCTGACTTTC.

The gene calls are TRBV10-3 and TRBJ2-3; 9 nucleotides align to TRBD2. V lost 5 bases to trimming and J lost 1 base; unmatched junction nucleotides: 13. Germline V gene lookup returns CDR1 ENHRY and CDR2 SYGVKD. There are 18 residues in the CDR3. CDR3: CAISPHRLAALRTDTQYF. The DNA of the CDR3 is TGTGCCATCAGTCCCCATCGACTAGCGGCTCTCCGCACAGATACGCAGTATTTT.

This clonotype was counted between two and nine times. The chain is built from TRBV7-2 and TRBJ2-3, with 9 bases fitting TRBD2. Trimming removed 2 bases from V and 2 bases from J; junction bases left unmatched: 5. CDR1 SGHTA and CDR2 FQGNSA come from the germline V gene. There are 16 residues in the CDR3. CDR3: CASSLWLAGTTDTQYF. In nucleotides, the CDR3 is TGTGCCAGCAGCTTATGGCTAGCGGGGACCACAGATACGCAGTATTTT.

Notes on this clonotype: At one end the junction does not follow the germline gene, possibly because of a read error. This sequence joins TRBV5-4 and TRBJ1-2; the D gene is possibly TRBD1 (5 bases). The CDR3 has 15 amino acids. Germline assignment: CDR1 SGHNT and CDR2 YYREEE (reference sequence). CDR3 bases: TGTGCCAGCAGCTCCGGGACGCCCTCTAATTATGGCTACACCTTC. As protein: CASSSGTPSNYGYTF.

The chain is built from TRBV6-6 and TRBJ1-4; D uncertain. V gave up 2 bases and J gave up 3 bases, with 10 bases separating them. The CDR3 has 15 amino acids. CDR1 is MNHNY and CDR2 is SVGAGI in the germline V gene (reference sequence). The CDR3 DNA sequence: TGTGCCAGCAGTTACGACACACCTGCTAATGAAAAACTGTTTTTT. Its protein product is CASSYDTPANEKLFF.

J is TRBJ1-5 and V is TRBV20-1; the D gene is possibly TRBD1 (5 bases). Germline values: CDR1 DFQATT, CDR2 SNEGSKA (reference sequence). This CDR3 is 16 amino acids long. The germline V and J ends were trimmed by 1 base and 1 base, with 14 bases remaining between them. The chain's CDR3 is CSARGLRDRSNQPQHF. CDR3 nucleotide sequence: TGCAGTGCTAGAGGTTTGCGGGACCGAAGCAATCAGCCCCAGCATTTT.

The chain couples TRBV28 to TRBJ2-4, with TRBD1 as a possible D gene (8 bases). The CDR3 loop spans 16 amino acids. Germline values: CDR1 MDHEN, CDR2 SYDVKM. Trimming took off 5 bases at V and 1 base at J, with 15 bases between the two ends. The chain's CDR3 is CASSEQGGAAKNIQYF. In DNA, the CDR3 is TGTGCCAGCAGTGAACAGGGGGGGGCGGCCAAAAACATTCAGTACTTC.

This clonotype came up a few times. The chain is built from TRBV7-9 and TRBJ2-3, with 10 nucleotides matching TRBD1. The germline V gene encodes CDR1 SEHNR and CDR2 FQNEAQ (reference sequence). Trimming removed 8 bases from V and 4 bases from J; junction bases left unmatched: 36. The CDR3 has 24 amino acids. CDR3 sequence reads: CASEGRRSAYDIKTRDRGADTQYF. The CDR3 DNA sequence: TGTGCCAGCGAGGGGCGTCGTTCAGCCTACGACATAAAAACCAGGGACAGGGGAGCAGATACGCAGTATTTT.

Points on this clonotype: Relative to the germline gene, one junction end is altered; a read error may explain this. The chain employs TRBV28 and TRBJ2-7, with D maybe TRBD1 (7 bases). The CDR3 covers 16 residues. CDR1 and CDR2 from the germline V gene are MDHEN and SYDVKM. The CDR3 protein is CSSSPSGGTASREQYF. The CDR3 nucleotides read TGTTCCAGCAGTCCGTCGGGCGGGACAGCCTCCCGCGAGCAGTACTTC.

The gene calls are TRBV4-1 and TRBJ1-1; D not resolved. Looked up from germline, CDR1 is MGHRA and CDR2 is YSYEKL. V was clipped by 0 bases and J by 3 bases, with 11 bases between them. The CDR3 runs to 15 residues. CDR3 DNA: TGCGCCAGCAGCCAAGACAGGCTAATCGACACTGAAGCTTTCTTT. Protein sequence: CASSQDRLIDTEAFF.

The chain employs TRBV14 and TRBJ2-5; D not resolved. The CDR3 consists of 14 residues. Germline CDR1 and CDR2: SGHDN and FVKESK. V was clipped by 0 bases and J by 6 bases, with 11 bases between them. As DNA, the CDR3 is TGTGCCAGCAGCCAAGATGTGATGCCGCAGACCCAGTACTTC. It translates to CASSQDVMPQTQYF.

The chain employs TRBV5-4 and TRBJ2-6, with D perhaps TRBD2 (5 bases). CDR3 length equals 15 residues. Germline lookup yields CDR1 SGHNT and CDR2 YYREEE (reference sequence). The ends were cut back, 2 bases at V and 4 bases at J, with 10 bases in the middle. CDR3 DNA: TGTGCCAGCAGCTTCATCCGGAGGGGGGCCAACGTCCTGACTTTC. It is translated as CASSFIRRGANVLTF.

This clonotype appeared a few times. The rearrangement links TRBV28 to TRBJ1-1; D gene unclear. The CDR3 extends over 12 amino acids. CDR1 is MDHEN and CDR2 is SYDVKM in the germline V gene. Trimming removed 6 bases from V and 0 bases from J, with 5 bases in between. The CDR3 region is CASRELNTEAFF. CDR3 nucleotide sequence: TGTGCCAGCAGAGAACTGAACACTGAAGCTTTCTTT.

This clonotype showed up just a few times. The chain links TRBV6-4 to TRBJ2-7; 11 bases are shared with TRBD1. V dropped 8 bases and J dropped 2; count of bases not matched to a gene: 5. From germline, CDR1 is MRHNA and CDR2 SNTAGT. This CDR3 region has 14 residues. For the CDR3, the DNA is TGTGCCAGCCCCGAGGACAGGGGGCCCTACGAGCAGTACTTC. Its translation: CASPEDRGPYEQYF.

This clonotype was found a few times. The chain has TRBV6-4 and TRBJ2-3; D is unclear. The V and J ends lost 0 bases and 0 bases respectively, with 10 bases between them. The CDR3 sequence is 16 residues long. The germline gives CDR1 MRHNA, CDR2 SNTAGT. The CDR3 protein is CASSDSGGSSTDTQYF. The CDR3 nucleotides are TGTGCCAGCAGTGACTCCGGCGGCTCTAGCACAGATACGCAGTATTTT.

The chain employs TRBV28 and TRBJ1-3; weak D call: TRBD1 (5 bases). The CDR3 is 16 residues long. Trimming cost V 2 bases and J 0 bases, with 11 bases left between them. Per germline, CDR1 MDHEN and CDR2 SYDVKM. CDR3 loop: CASSLPGTHSGNTIYF. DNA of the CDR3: TGTGCCAGCAGTTTACCTGGGACTCACTCTGGAAACACCATATATTTT.

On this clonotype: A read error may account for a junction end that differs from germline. CDR3: CASSLNRGPYEQYF. The DNA of the CDR3 is TGTGCCAGCAGTTTGAACAGGGGGCCCTACGAGCAGTACTTC. The genes are TRBV5-1 and TRBJ2-7, with 9 bases lining up with TRBD1. The germline V gene encodes CDR1 SGHRS and CDR2 YFSETQ. The CDR3 runs 14 residues.

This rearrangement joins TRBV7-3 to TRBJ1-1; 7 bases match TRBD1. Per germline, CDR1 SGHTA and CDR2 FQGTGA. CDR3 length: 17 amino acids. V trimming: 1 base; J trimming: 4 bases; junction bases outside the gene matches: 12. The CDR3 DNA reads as TGTGCCAGCAGCTTAAATCCTCCAGACAGGGCGGGCACTGAAGCTTTCTTT. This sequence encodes CASSLNPPDRAGTEAFF.